One TCR beta chain is described in this entry. Its antigen remains unidentified. The ends lost 5 bases at V and 4 bases at J; junction bases unmatched: 7. The CDR3 runs 15 residues. Germline-derived CDR1 and CDR2 are MNHEY and SVGAGI. The data were obtained in a study of cytomegalovirus exposure and HLA in healthy donors. General observations from the study: Published work reported that the classifier diagnosed cytomegalovirus status with high specificity and sensitivity.

The primer mix had 60 Vbeta and 13 Jbeta primers. Produced via immunoSEQ multiplex PCR; TCRdb's table is partial and in-frame only. Here the sample spans roughly 120,000 clones, less than 80% being singletons. Sample: PBMCs. This chain links TRBV6-5 with TRBJ1-5; 8 positions match TRBD1. This TCR derives from a man aged 35 to 55 in good health and CMV-seropositive. The CDR3 spells CASSVTGTGNQPQHF. CDR3 sequence (DNA): TGTGCCAGCAGTGTAACCGGGACAGGTAATCAGCCCCAGCATTTT.